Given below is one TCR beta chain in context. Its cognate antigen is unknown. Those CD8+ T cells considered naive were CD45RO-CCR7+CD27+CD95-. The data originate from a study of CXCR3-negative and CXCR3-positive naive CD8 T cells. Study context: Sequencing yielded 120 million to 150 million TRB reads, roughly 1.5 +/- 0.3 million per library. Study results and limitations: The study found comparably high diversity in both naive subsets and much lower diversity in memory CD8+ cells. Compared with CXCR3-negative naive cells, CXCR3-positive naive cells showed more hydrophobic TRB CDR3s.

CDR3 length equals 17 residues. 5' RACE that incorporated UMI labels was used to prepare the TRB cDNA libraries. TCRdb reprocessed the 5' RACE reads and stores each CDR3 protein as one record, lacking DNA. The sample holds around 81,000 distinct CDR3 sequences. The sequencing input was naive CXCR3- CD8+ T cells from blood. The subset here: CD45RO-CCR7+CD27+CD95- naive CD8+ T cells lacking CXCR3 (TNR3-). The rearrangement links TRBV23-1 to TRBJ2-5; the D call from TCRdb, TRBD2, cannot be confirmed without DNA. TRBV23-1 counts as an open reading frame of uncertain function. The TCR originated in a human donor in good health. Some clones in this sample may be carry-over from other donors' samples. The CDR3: CASSSGTSCRKQETQYF.